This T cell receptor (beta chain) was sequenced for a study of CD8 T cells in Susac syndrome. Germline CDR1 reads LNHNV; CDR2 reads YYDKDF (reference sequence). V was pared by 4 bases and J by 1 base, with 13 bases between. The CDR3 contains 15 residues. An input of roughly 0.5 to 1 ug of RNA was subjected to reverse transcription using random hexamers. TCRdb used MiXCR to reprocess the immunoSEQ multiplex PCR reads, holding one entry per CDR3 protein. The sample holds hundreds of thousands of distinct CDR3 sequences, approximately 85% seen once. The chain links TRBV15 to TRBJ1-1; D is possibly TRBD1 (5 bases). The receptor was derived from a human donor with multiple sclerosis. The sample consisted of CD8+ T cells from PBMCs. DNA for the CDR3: TGTGCCACCAGCATCCCGTTTACAGGGAACACTGAAGCTTTCTTT. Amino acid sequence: CATSIPFTGNTEAFF.